The clone carrying this T cell receptor (beta chain) was observed a single time. As yet, its antigen is unknown. This record comes from a study of blood T cells in healthy people across ages. Whole-study findings and limits: Long-lived and aged donors differed, with more naive CD4+ cells and higher diversity in the long-lived.

A second PCR of about 7 to 12 cycles used a sample-barcoded 5' primer and a J-beta primer mix. TCRdb used MiXCR to reprocess the 5' RACE reads, holding one entry per CDR3 protein. The sample has about 1.5 million distinct CDR3 sequences; about 42% are singletons. The V and J ends lost 4 bases and 7 bases respectively, with 26 bases between them. The CDR3 has 17 residues. Germline-derived CDR1 and CDR2 are LGHDT and YNNKEL (reference sequence). This sequence originates from a woman in her late teens or twenties in good health. The specimen sequenced was blood. The chain joins TRBV3-1 to TRBJ2-7; D is uncertain. CDR3 amino acids: CASSPKPPGLNYNEQYF. For the CDR3, the DNA is TGTGCCAGCAGCCCAAAGCCCCCGGGCCTCAATTACAATGAGCAGTACTTC.